What follows are 5 T cell receptor beta chains derived from one specimen sequenced in a study of vaccination effects on CD4 cells after COVID-19. Some clones are missing from TCRdb's copy, which holds only in-frame ones; the method was immunoSEQ multiplex PCR. The sample records tens of thousands of clones, around 71% being singletons. Pools of viral peptides were used by the ViraFEST assay to expand antigen-specific CD4+ T cells ahead of sequencing. The culture ran for approximately 10 days, and then CD4+ T cells were isolated. Vaccinees lacked prior SARS-CoV-2 infection and tested negative for nucleocapsid antibodies. No cognate antigen is known for these TCRs. The sample was CD4+ T cells from PBMCs cultured with HCoV-OC43 spike peptides, taken before COVID-19 vaccination. As to subset: HCoV-OC43 spike overlapping peptide pool stimulation. Receptors originate from a human donor who received a COVID-19 vaccine.

The chain uses TRBV12-3 or TRBV12-4 and TRBJ2-1; the D call may be TRBD1 or TRBD2 (5 bases each). The CDR3 length is 12 residues. Trimming pared 4 bases from V and 14 bases from J, leaving 15 bases between. The CDR3 region has the DNA TGTGCCAGCAGTTCAGGGACCGCCGGGGAGTTCTTC. Translation gives CASSSGTAGEFF.

The chain is built from TRBV12-3 or TRBV12-4 and TRBJ1-2; the D is unclear. The ends were cut back, 3 bases at V and 8 bases at J, with 10 bases in the middle. The length of the CDR3 is 12 residues. The CDR3 coding sequence is TGTGCCAGCAGTTTTGTCGGGGAAGGCTACACCTTC. Protein product: CASSFVGEGYTF.

This clone was found a few times. This sequence joins TRBV19 and TRBJ2-3; D may match TRBD1 or TRBD2 (5 bases each). With 6 bases removed from V and 2 bases from J, the gap between germline ends came to 15 bases. CDR1 and CDR2 from the germline V gene are LNHDA and SQIVND (reference sequence). There are 15 residues in the CDR3. The CDR3 sequence is CASRNPGGNTDTQYF. In DNA, the CDR3 is TGTGCCAGTAGGAACCCTGGGGGAAACACAGATACGCAGTATTTT.

V is TRBV18 and J is TRBJ2-7, with 7 bases fitting TRBD1. The length of the CDR3 is 15 residues. Per germline, CDR1 KGHSH and CDR2 LQKENI. V lost 3 bases to trimming and J lost 0 bases; unmatched junction nucleotides: 5. The CDR3 coding sequence is TGTGCCAGCTCACCCGACAGGGTCTCCTCCTACGAGCAGTACTTC. Translating gives CASSPDRVSSYEQYF.

This CDR3 reads CASSPPVIVANEKLFF. CDR3 DNA: TGTGCCAGCTCACCTCCTGTTATAGTGGCTAATGAAAAACTGTTTTTT. The chain couples TRBV18 to TRBJ1-4, with no clear D. This CDR3 is 16 amino acids long. Trimming removed 3 bases at V and 3 bases at J, with 14 bases between. Germline V CDR1 and CDR2: KGHSH, LQKENI.